Listed here are 11 T cell receptor beta chains from one sample, sequenced in a study of OX40 agonist ivuxolimab in advanced cancers. Using immunoSEQ multiplex PCR, the repertoire was profiled, and TCRdb retains in-frame clones only, with some absent. The table has some 82,000 clones, around nine tenths seen once; the top ten hold less than 0.85%. Material: CD4+ or CD8+ T cells sorted from blood, obtained in a trial of the OX40 agonist ivuxolimab. Receptor source: an adult with an advanced solid tumor such as melanoma, head and neck, liver or kidney cancer.

The J gene is TRBJ1-1, the V gene TRBV5-1, with D uncertain. Germline V CDR1 and CDR2: SGHRS, YFSETQ. The CDR3 totals 14 residues. Trimming took 5 bases from V and 6 from J, leaving 17 bases between them. CDR3 nucleotide sequence: TGCGCCAGCAGGCCAAGCTACAGAGGCCCTGAAGCTTTCTTT. It is translated as CASRPSYRGPEAFF.

The chain recombines TRBV6-5 with TRBJ2-2; 9 bases agree with TRBD1. V lost 8 bases and J lost 7; bases outside the gene matches: 11. Germline V gene data show CDR1 as MNHEY and CDR2 as SVGAGI. The CDR3 totals 15 residues. The CDR3, as DNA: TGTGCCAGCTATCAGAACAGGGGGCGCGGCGGGGAGCTGTTTTTT. This encodes CASYQNRGRGGELFF.

The V and J genes are TRBV19 and TRBJ1-3; D unresolved. Between the trimmed V and J ends, which lost 4 bases and 0 bases, there was a span of 7 bases. The germline V gene has CDR1 LNHDA and CDR2 SQIVND (reference sequence). CDR3 length equals 14 residues. The DNA for the CDR3 is TGTGCCAGTAGTACTTACAGCTCTGGAAACACCATATATTTT. Translation: CASSTYSSGNTIYF.

The chain combines TRBV20-1 with TRBJ2-3; no clear D gene. The CDR3 is 10 residues long. Per the germline V gene, CDR1 is DFQATT and CDR2 is SNEGSKA (reference sequence). Trimming shortened V by 4 bases and J by 6 bases, and 5 bases separated the two germline ends. CDR3 DNA: TGCAGTGCTATGGGGGATACGCAGTATTTT. It encodes CSAMGDTQYF.

The V gene is TRBV6-5, the J gene TRBJ2-1; 10 nucleotides line up with TRBD1. Germline values: CDR1 MNHEY, CDR2 SVGAGI. The CDR3 consists of 15 residues. V was clipped by 7 bases and J by 2 bases; unmatched bases: 5. The CDR3 spells CASTKGTGAYNEQFF. The CDR3 nucleotides read TGTGCCAGCACCAAGGGGACAGGGGCCTACAATGAGCAGTTCTTC.

The gene calls are TRBV5-6 and TRBJ2-1; 8 bases fit TRBD1. CDR1 SGHDT and CDR2 YYEEEE come from the germline V gene. V trimming: 4 bases; J trimming: 5 bases; junction bases outside the gene matches: 8. The CDR3 has 15 residues. CDR3 protein: CASSPGTGRNNEQFF. DNA for the CDR3: TGTGCCAGCAGCCCCGGGACAGGCAGAAACAATGAGCAGTTCTTC.

The CDR3, as DNA: TGTGCCAGCTCACCACCCCGGGGGACCGGGGAGCTGTTTTTT. Encoded protein: CASSPPRGTGELFF. The chain links TRBV18 to TRBJ2-2; D is possibly TRBD2 (6 bases). Germline values: CDR1 KGHSH, CDR2 LQKENI. V dropped 0 bases and J dropped 5 bases, with 7 bases sitting between them. The CDR3 totals 14 residues.

The chain recombines TRBV19 with TRBJ2-3; a weak D match, TRBD2 (6 bases). Germline lookup yields CDR1 LNHDA and CDR2 SQIVND (reference sequence). Trimming took off 7 bases at V and 7 bases at J, with 18 bases between the two ends. This CDR3 spans 14 amino acids. The CDR3 reads CASTASGEWNTQYF. The CDR3 DNA reads as TGTGCCAGTACCGCCTCGGGGGAGTGGAATACGCAGTATTTT.

The sample holds one count of this clone. The V call is TRBV11-2, the J call TRBJ2-4; tentative D call: TRBD2 (6 bases). V lost 5 bases to trimming and J lost 10 bases, with 12 bases between them. The CDR3 totals 12 residues. Germline loops: CDR1 SGHAT, CDR2 FQNNGV. The CDR3 sequence is CASSALGRIQYF. The CDR3 DNA reads as TGTGCCAGCAGCGCCCTAGGGAGGATTCAGTACTTC. Combining the CDR3 with reference TRBV11-2 and TRBJ2-4 gives the whole variable domain EAGVAQSPRYKIIEKRQSVAFWCNPISGHATLYWYQQILGQGPKLLIQFQNNGVVDDSQLPKDRFSAERLKGVDSTLKIQPAKLEDSAVYLCASSALGRIQYFGAGTRLSVL.

This clone was seen only a few times. This chain uses TRBV5-1 with TRBJ2-1; D is uncertain. The CDR3 sequence is 11 residues long. V was trimmed by 0 bases and J by 6 bases, leaving 1 base between them. The germline V gene encodes CDR1 SGHRS and CDR2 YFSETQ. The CDR3, as DNA: TGCGCCAGCAGCTTGGCCAATGAGCAGTTCTTC. Translation: CASSLANEQFF. Full variable domain (missing parts from reference TRBV5-1 and TRBJ2-1): KAGVTQTPRYLIKTRGQQVTLSCSPISGHRSVSWYQQTPGQGLQFLFEYFSETQRNKGNFPGRFSGRQFSNSRSEMNVSTLELGDSALYLCASSLANEQFFGPGTRLTVL.

The chain has TRBV4-1 and TRBJ1-1, with 8 nucleotides matching TRBD1. Losses at the gene ends were 3 bases for V and 3 bases for J; bases not matched to a gene: 6. The germline V gene has CDR1 MGHRA and CDR2 YSYEKL. The CDR3 covers 15 residues. The chain's CDR3 is CASSQGQGADTEAFF. CDR3 nucleotide sequence: TGCGCCAGCAGCCAGGGTCAGGGGGCCGACACTGAAGCTTTCTTT.